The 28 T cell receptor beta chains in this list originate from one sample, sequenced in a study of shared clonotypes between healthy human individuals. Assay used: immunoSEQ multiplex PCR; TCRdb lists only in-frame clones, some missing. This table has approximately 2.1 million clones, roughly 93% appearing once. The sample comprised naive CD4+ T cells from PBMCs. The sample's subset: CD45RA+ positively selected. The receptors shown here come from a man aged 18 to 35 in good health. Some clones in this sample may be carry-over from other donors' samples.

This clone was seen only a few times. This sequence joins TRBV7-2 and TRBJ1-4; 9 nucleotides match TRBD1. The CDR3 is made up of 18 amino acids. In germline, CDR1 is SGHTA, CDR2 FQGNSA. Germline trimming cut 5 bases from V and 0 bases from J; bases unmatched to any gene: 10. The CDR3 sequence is CASSPRGQGRATNEKLFF. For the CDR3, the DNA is TGTGCCAGCAGCCCGAGGGGACAGGGAAGGGCAACTAATGAAAAACTGTTTTTT.

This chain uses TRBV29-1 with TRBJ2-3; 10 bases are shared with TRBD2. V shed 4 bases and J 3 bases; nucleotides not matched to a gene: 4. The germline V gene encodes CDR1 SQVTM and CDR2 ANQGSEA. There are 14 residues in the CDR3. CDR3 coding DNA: TGCAGCGTTGTAGGTAGCGGGGGGACAGATACGCAGTATTTT. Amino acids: CSVVGSGGTDTQYF.

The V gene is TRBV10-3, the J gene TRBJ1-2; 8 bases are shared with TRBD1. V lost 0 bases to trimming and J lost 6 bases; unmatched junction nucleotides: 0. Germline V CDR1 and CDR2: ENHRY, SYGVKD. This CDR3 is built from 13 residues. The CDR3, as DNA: TGTGCCATCAGTGAGTCGACAGGGGATGGCTACACCTTC. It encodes CAISESTGDGYTF.

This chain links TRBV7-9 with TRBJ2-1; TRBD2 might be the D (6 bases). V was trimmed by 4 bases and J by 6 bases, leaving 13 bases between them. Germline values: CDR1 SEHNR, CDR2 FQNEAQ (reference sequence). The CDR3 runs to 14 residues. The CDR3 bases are TGTGCCAGCAGCTCACTAGCAACCCTCAATGAGCAGTTCTTC. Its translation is CASSSLATLNEQFF. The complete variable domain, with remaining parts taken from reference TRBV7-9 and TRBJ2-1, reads DTGVSQNPRHKITKRGQNVTFRCDPISEHNRLYWYRQTLGQGPEFLTYFQNEAQLEKSRLLSDRFSAERPKGSFSTLEIQRTEQGDSAMYLCASSSLATLNEQFFGPGTRLTVL.

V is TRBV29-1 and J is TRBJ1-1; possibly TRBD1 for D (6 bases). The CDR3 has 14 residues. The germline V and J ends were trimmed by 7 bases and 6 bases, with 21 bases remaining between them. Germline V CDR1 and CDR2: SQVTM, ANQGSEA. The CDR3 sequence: CSATGAGAGAEAFF. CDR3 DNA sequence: TGCAGCGCTACCGGTGCAGGGGCAGGGGCTGAAGCTTTCTTT.

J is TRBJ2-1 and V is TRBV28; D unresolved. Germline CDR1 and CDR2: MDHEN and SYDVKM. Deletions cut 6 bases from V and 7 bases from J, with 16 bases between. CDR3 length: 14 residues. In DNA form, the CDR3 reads TGTGCCAGCAGCCGGGCCCCAACGGAAAATGAGCAGTTCTTC. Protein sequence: CASSRAPTENEQFF. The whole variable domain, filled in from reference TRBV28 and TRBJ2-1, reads DVKVTQSSRYLVKRTGEKVFLECVQDMDHENMFWYRQDPGLGLRLIYFSYDVKMKEKGDIPEGYSVSREKKERFSLILESASTNQTSMYLCASSRAPTENEQFFGPGTRLTVL.

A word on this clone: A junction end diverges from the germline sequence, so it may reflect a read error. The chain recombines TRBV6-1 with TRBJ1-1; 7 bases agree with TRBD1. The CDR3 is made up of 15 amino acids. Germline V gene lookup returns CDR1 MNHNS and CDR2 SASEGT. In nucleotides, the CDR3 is TGTGCCGGCAGTCTTTACAGGGGTCGGGGAACTGAAGCTTTCTTT. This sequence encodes CAGSLYRGRGTEAFF.

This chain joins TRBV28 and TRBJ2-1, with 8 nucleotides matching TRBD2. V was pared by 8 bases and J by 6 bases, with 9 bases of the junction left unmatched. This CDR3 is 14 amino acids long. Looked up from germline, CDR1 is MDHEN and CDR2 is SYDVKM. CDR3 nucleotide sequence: TGTGCCAGCTGGTATGGGAGCGGGAGCAATGAGCAGTTCTTC. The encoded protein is CASWYGSGSNEQFF.

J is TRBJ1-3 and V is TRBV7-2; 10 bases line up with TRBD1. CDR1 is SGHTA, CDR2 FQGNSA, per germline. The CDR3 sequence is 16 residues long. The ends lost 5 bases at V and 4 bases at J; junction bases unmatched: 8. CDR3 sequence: CASSEGQGKRGNTIYF. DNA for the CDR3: TGTGCCAGCAGCGAGGGACAGGGGAAGAGGGGAAACACCATATATTTT.

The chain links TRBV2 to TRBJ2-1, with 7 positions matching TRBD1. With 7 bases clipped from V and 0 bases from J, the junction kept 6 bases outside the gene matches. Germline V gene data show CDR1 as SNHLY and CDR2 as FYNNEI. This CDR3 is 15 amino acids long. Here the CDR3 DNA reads TGTGCCAGCACTTTGGACAGGAGCTCCTACAATGAGCAGTTCTTC. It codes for CASTLDRSSYNEQFF. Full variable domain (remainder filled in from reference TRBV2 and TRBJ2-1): EPEVTQTPSHQVTQMGQEVILRCVPISNHLYFYWYRQILGQKVEFLVSFYNNEISEKSEIFDDQFSVERPDGSNFTLKIRSTKLEDSAMYFCASTLDRSSYNEQFFGPGTRLTVL.

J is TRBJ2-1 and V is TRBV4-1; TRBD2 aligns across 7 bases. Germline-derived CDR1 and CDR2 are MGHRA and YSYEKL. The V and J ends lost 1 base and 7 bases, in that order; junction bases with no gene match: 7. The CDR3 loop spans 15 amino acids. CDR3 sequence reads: CASSQGGTTSNEQFF. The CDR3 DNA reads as TGCGCCAGCAGCCAAGGAGGGACTACCTCGAATGAGCAGTTCTTC.

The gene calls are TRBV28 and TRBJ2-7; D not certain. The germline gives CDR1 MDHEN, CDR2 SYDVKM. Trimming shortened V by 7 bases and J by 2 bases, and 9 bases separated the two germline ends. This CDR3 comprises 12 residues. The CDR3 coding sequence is TGTGCCAGCAATAGGGCTGCCTACGAGCAGTACTTC. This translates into CASNRAAYEQYF.

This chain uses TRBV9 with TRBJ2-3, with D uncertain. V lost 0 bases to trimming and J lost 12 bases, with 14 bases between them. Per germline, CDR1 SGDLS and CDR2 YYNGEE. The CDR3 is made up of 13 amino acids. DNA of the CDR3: TGTGCCAGCAGCGTAGCGGGCTTCCACGGCCAGTATTTT. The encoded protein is CASSVAGFHGQYF.

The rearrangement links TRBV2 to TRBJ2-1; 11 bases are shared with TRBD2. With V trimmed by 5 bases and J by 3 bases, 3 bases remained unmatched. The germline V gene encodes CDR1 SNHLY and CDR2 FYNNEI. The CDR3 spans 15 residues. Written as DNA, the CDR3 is TGTGCCAGCAGTAAGACTAGCGGGGACTACAATGAGCAGTTCTTC. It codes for CASSKTSGDYNEQFF.

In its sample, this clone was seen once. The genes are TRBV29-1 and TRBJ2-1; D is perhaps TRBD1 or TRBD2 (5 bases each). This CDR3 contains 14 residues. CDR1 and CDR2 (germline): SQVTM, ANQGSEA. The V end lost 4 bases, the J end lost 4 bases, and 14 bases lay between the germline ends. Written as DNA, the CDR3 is TGCAGCGTTGGAGACTTAGAGGGGTACAATGAGCAGTTCTTC. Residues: CSVGDLEGYNEQFF.

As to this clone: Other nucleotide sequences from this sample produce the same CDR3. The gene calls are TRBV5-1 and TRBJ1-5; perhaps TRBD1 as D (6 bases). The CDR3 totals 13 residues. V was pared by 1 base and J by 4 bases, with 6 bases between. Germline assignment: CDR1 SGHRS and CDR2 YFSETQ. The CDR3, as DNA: TGCGCCAGCAGCTTGCAGGGGAATCAGCCCCAGCATTTT. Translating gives CASSLQGNQPQHF.

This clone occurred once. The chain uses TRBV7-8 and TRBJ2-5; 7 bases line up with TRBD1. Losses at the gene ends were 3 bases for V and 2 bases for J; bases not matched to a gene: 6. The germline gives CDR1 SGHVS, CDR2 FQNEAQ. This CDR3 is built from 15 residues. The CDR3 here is CASSFSQGEQETQYF. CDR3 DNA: TGTGCCAGCAGCTTTAGTCAGGGGGAACAAGAGACCCAGTACTTC. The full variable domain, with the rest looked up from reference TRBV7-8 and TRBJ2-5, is GAGVSQSPRYKVAKRGQDVALRCDPISGHVSLFWYQQALGQGPEFLTYFQNEAQLDKSGLPSDRFFAERPEGSVSTLKIQRTQQEDSAVYLCASSFSQGEQETQYFGPGTRLLVL.

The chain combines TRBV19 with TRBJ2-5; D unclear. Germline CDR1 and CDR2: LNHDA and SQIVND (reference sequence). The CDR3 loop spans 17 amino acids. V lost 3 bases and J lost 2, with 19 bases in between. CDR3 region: CASSISRHRRRQETQYF. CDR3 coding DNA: TGTGCCAGTAGTATCTCCCGACATCGCCGTAGACAAGAGACCCAGTACTTC.

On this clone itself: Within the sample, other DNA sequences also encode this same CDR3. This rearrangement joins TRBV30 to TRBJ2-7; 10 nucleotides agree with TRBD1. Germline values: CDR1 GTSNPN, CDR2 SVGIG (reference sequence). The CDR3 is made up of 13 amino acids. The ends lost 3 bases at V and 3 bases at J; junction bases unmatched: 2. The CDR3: CAWSRTGGYEQYF. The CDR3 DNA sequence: TGTGCCTGGAGCAGGACAGGGGGCTACGAGCAGTACTTC.

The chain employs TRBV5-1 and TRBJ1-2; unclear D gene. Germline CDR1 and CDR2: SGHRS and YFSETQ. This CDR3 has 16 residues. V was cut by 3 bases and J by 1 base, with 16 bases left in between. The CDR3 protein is CASSSAPTDYNYGYTF. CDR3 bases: TGCGCCAGCAGCTCCGCCCCGACGGATTATAACTATGGCTACACCTTC.

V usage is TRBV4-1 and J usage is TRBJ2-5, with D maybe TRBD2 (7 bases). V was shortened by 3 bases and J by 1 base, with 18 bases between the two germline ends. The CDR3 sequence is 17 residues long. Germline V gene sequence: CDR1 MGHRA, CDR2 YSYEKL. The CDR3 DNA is TGCGCCAGCAGCCACCCCCCTGCGGGGGCTGCCCAAGAGACCCAGTACTTC. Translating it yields CASSHPPAGAAQETQYF.

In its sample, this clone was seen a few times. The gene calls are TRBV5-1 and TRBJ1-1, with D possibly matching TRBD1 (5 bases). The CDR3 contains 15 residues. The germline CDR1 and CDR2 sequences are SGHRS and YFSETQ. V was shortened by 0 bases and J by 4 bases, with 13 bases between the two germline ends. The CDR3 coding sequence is TGCGCCAGCAGCTTGGAAGGACAAATTGCCACTGAAGCTTTCTTT. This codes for CASSLEGQIATEAFF.

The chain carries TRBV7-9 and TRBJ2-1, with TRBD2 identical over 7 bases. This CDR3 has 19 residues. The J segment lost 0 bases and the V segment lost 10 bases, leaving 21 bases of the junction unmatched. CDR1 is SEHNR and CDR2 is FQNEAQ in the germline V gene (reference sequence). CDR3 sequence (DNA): TGTGCCAACTCCGGTAGTGGTGGAACGGGACTAAGCTCCTACAATGAGCAGTTCTTC. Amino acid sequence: CANSGSGGTGLSSYNEQFF.

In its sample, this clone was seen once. CDR3: CASSEVGRAETQYF. The CDR3 region has the DNA TGTGCCAGCAGTGAAGTAGGCAGGGCAGAGACCCAGTACTTC. This chain uses TRBV6-1 with TRBJ2-5; D might be TRBD1 (5 bases). CDR1 is MNHNS, CDR2 SASEGT, per germline. This CDR3 is 14 amino acids long. The V end lost 1 base, the J end lost 4 bases, and 10 bases lay between the germline ends.

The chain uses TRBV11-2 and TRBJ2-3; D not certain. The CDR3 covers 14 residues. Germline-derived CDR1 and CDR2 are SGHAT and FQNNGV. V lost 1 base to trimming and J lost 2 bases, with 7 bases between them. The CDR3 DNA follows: TGTGCCAGCAGCTTAGTTCAGTACACAGATACGCAGTATTTT. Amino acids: CASSLVQYTDTQYF.

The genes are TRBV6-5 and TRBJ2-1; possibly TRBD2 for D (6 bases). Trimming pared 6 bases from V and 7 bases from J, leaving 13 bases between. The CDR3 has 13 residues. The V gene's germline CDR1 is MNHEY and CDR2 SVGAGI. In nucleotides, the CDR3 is TGTGCCAGCAGGCGGGGCGACCGTAATGAGCAGTTCTTC. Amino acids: CASRRGDRNEQFF.

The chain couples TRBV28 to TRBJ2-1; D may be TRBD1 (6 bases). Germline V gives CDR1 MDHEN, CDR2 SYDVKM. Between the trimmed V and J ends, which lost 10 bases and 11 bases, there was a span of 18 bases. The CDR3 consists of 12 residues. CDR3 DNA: TGTGCCACCGAAAACCCCACAGGGAAGCAGTTCTTC. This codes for CATENPTGKQFF.

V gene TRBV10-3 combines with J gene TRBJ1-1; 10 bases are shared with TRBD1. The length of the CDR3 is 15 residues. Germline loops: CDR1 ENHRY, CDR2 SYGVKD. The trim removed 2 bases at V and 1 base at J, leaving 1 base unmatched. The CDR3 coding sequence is TGTGCCATCAGTGAGGGGGACAGGGGGAACACTGAAGCTTTCTTT. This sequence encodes CAISEGDRGNTEAFF.